Each of the 7 T cell receptor beta chains below was sequenced from the same sample in a study of tumor-infiltrating lymphocytes in primary liver carcinoma. Joint extraction of RNA and DNA used roughly 17-32 mg of bulk tissue that was unsorted. Starting material of 500 ng total RNA yielded TCR beta cDNA via a constant-region primer. The TCR beta library was amplified through three nested multiplex PCR rounds in a modified ARM-PCR procedure. TRBV1-TRBV30 forward primers paired with a C-beta reverse primer drove the first two PCR rounds, around 10 cycles each. TCRdb independently ran MiXCR on the multiplex PCR reads; one entry per CDR3 protein. The table records fewer than 50,000 distinct CDR3 sequences, roughly 75% of them present only once. Sample: tumor-adjacent normal liver tissue. These receptors all stem from a woman in her 30s with primary liver carcinoma and hepatitis B virus infection.

About this clonotype itself: Germline and junction disagree at one end, which may indicate a read error. V is TRBV11-2 and J is TRBJ2-7; D perhaps matches TRBD1 (5 bases). Germline CDR1 SGHAT, CDR2 FQNNGV. This CDR3 contains 15 residues. The chain's CDR3 is CASSLDRARTYERYF. The CDR3 coding sequence is TGTGCCAGCAGTTTAGATCGCGCCAGGACATACGAGCGGTACTTC.

As concerns this clonotype: The junction departs from germline at one end; a sequencing error may be responsible. This chain connects TRBV12-3 or TRBV12-4 to TRBJ2-7; 9 bases align to TRBD2. The CDR3 sequence is 14 residues long. CDR3 DNA sequence: TGTGGCAGCAGGGGACTAGCAGGGGGCTACGAGCAGTACTTC. Its protein is CGSRGLAGGYEQYF.

As to this clonotype: A read error may produce the germline difference seen at one junction end. V usage is TRBV29-1 and J usage is TRBJ2-3; 8 nucleotides match TRBD2. The CDR3 totals 16 residues. Germline-derived CDR1 and CDR2 are SQVTM and ANQGSEA. The CDR3 sequence is CSVEDRLATSTDTQYF. CDR3 sequence (DNA): TGCAGCGTTGAAGACAGACTAGCGACGAGCACGGATACGCAGTATTTT.

To note about this clonotype: Germline and junction disagree at one end, which may indicate a read error. The chain has TRBV13 and TRBJ2-3; no firm D call. The CDR3 consists of 13 residues. Looked up from germline, CDR1 is PRHDT and CDR2 is FYEKMQ (reference sequence). For the CDR3, the DNA is TGTGCTAGCAGCTTGGCTTTAACAGATATGGAGTATTTT. Its translation: CASSLALTDMEYF.

A word on this clonotype: One junction end disagrees with the germline gene, perhaps due to a read error. The V and J genes are TRBV6-2 or TRBV6-3 and TRBJ2-1; D is possibly TRBD1 (5 bases). This CDR3 has 12 residues. Germline V gene sequence: CDR1 MNHEY, CDR2 SVGEGT. The CDR3 protein is CAGREYGHEEFF. The CDR3 bases are TGTGCCGGCAGGGAATACGGCCATGAGGAGTTCTTC.

The chain couples TRBV19 to TRBJ1-1, with unresolved D. The CDR3 length is 16 residues. With 5 bases removed from V and 1 base from J, the gap between germline ends came to 17 bases. The germline V gene has CDR1 LNHDA and CDR2 SQIVND (reference sequence). The CDR3 spells CASSPGLRTGNTEAFF. The DNA of the CDR3 is TGTGCCAGTAGTCCCGGCCTCAGGACGGGGAACACTGAAGCTTTCTTT.

As concerns this clonotype: Since a much larger clone is just one base distant, this may be a read error. The conserved phenylalanine or tryptophan normally closing the CDR3 is absent here, so this likely arose from a read error. The chain has TRBV5-1 and TRBJ2-3; D unresolved. CDR1 is SGHRS, CDR2 YFSETQ, per germline. CDR3 length equals 12 residues. V was trimmed by 4 bases and J by 6 bases, leaving 9 bases between them. The CDR3 bases are TGCGCCAGCAGCCTCTCCGGGGATACGCAGTATTTG. This gives the protein CASSLSGDTQYL.